This T cell receptor beta chain was sequenced during a study of blood T cell repertoires in COVID-19. The recovered donors of Cohort 3 showed two negative PCRs, clearance, or symptom resolution. Sequencing was performed with immunoSEQ multiplex PCR; in TCRdb, only in-frame clones are kept and a portion is missing. Counted here are about 46,000 clones, about 85% occurring once; the ten biggest clones make up 3.1%. Unmatched junction bases numbered 6, after V lost 0 bases and J lost 4 bases. Germline CDR1 reads LNHNV; CDR2 reads YYDKDF (reference sequence). The CDR3 consists of 15 residues. This clonotype was obtained from a woman between 45 and 65 years old who had recovered from COVID-19. The chain carries TRBV15 and TRBJ2-7, with 7 nucleotides matching TRBD1. Material: PBMCs or T cells enriched from blood (not recorded which). Written as DNA, the CDR3 is TGTGCCACCAGCAGAGACCCCGGCAGGGGGTACGAGCAGTACTTC. This encodes CATSRDPGRGYEQYF.